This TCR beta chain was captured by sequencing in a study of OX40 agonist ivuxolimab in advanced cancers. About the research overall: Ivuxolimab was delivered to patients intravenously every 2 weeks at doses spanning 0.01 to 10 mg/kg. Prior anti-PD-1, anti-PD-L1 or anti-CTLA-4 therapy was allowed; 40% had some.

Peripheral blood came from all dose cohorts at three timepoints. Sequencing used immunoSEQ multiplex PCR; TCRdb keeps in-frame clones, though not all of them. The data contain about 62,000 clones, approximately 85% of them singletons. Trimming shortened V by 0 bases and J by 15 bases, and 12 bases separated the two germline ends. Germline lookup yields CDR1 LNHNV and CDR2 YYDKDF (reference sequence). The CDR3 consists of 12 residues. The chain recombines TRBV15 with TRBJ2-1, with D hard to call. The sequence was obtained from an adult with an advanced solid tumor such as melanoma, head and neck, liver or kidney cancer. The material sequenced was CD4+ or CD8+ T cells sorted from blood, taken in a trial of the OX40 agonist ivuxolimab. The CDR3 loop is CATSRDSQGMFF. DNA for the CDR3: TGTGCCACCAGCAGAGATAGCCAAGGGATGTTCTTC.